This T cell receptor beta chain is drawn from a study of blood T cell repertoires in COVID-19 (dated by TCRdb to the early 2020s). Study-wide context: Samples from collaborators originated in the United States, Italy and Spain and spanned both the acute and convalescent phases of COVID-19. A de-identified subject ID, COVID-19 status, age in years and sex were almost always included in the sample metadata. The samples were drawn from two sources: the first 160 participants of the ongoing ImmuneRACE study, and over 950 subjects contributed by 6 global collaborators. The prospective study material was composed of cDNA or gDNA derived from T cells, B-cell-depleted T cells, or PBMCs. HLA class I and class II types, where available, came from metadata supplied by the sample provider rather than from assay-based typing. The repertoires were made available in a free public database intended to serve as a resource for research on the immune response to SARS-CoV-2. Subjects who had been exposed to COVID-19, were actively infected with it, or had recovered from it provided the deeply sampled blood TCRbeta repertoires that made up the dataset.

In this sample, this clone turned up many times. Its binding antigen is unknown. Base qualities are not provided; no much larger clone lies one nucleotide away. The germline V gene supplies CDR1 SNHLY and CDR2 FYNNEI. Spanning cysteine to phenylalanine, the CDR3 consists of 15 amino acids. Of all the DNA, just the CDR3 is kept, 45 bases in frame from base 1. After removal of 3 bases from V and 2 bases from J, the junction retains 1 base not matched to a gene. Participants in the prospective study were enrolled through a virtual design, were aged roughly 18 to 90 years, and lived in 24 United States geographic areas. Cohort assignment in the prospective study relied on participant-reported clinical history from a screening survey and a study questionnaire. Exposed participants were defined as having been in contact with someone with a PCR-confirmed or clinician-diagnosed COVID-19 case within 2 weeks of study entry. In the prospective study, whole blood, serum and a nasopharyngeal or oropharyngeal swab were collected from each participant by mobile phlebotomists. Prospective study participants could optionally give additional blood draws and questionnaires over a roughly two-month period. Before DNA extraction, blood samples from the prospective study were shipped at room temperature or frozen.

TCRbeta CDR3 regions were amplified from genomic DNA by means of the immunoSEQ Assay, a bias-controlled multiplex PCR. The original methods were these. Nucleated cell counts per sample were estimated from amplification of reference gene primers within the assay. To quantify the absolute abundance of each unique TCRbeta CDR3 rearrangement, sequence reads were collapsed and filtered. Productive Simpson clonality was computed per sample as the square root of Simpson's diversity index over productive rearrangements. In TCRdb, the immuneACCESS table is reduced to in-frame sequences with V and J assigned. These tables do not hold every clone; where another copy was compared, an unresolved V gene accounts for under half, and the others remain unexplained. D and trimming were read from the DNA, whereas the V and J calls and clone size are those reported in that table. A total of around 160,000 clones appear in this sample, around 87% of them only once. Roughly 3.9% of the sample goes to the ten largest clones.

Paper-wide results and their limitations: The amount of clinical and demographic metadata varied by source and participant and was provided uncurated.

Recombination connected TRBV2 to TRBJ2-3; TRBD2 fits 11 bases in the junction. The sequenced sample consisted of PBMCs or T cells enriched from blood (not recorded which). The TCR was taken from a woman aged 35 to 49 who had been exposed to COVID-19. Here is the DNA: TGTGCCAGCAGTGATAGCGGGGGGGACACAGATACGCAGTATTTT. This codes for CASSDSGGDTDTQYF. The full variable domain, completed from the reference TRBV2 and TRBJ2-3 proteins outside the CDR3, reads EPEVTQTPSHQVTQMGQEVILRCVPISNHLYFYWYRQILGQKVEFLVSFYNNEISEKSEIFDDQFSVERPDGSNFTLKIRSTKLEDSAMYFCASSDSGGDTDTQYFGPGTRLTVL.